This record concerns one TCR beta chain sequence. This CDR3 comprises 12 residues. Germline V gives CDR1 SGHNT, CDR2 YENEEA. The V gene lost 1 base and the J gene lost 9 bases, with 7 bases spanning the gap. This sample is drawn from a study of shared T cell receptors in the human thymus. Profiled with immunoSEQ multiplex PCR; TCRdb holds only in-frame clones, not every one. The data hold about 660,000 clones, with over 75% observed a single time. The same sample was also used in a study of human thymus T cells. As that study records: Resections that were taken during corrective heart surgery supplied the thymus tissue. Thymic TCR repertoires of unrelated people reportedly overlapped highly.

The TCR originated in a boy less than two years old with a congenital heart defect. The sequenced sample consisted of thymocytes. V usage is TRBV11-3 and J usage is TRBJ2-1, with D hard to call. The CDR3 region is CASSLGSVEQFF. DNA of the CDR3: TGTGCCAGCAGCTTAGGATCAGTTGAGCAGTTCTTC.